These T cell receptor beta chains were read from a single sample in a study of OX40 agonist ivuxolimab in advanced cancers. Produced via immunoSEQ multiplex PCR; TCRdb's table is partial and in-frame only. The table records more than 20,000 clones, 85% to 95% of them present only once. Sequencing was performed on CD4+ or CD8+ T cells sorted from blood, taken in a trial of the OX40 agonist ivuxolimab. The source of these receptors is an adult with an advanced solid tumor such as melanoma, head and neck, liver or kidney cancer. The CDR3 runs from the conserved cysteine through the conserved F or W.

v_call: TRBV29-1
j_call: TRBJ2-7
cdr3_aa: CSARDRGYEQYF

v_call: TRBV13
j_call: TRBJ2-4
cdr3_aa: CASSLRTGKNIQYF

v_call: TRBV6-5
j_call: TRBJ2-7
cdr3_aa: CASSYSPGLGHEQYF

v_call: TRBV5-4
j_call: TRBJ2-7
cdr3_aa: CASSWEWGEQYF

v_call: TRBV6-1
j_call: TRBJ1-3
cdr3_aa: CASSAGAGDSGNTIYF

v_call: TRBV7-9
j_call: TRBJ2-7
cdr3_aa: CASSSQGGVTYEQYF

v_call: TRBV30
j_call: TRBJ2-7
cdr3_aa: CAWKTPSPNRDTYEQYF

v_call: TRBV11-2
j_call: TRBJ1-2
cdr3_aa: CASSLNTGGYGYTF

v_call: TRBV7-9
j_call: TRBJ1-1
cdr3_aa: CASSSGTVEAFF

v_call: TRBV10-3
j_call: TRBJ2-5
cdr3_aa: CAISERLLQETQYF

v_call: TRBV30
j_call: TRBJ2-1
cdr3_aa: CAWEQGSGYNEQFF

v_call: TRBV6-5
j_call: TRBJ1-6
cdr3_aa: CASSSVGGRYNSPLHF

v_call: TRBV5-8
j_call: TRBJ2-1
cdr3_aa: CASNPTGYSNEQFF

v_call: TRBV7-9
j_call: TRBJ1-2
cdr3_aa: CASSPPGHTYGYTF

v_call: TRBV2
j_call: TRBJ1-4
cdr3_aa: CASSEVGSRGQGRSTNEKLFF

v_call: TRBV5-1
j_call: TRBJ2-3
cdr3_aa: CASSLGGRPSTDTQYF

v_call: TRBV4-1
j_call: TRBJ2-5
cdr3_aa: CASSQRWTGVETQYF

v_call: TRBV2
j_call: TRBJ2-7
cdr3_aa: CASHMAGAYEQYF

v_call: TRBV7-2
j_call: TRBJ2-1
cdr3_aa: CASSSVAGGYNEQFF

v_call: TRBV6-1
j_call: TRBJ2-5
cdr3_aa: CASSVYGTQYF

v_call: TRBV29-1
j_call: .
cdr3_aa: CSVVGQGDDYEQYF

v_call: TRBV4-2
j_call: TRBJ2-3
cdr3_aa: CASRNRGDTDTQYF

v_call: TRBV10-2
j_call: .
cdr3_aa: CASSNMAYEQYF